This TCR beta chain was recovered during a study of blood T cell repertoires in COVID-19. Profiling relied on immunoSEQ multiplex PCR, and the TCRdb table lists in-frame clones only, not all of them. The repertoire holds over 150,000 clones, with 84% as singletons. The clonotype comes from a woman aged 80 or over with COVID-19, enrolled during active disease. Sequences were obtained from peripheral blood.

The CDR3 nucleotides read TGTGCTAGTGGTTTGTCACAGGGACAGGACTCTGGAAACACCATATATTTT. As protein: CASGLSQGQDSGNTIYF. V is TRBV12-5 and J is TRBJ1-3, with TRBD1 identical over 8 bases. Germline CDR1 and CDR2: LGHNT and FRNRAP. This CDR3 contains 17 residues. After removal of 2 bases from V and 0 bases from J, the junction contained 6 bases not matched to a gene.